Listed below are T cell receptor beta chains from one sample, sequenced in a study of T cells after yellow fever vaccination. TCRdb re-analysed the 5' RACE reads in MiXCR, keeping a single row per CDR3 protein. The sample lists hundreds of thousands of distinct CDR3 sequences, 9% to 15% occurring once. Material: PBMCs, obtained on the day of the yellow fever booster vaccination. The receptors come from a man aged 25 to 40 who received the YFV17D yellow fever vaccine. The CDR3 runs from the conserved cysteine through the conserved F or W. The order of the fields is clone size, V gene, J gene, D gene, CDR3 protein, CDR3 DNA. A D gene is named only where the DNA matches it firmly. Size is stated for part of the rows, as once, few or many counts, or as a class when the clone is expanded.

few	TRBV20-1	TRBJ1-2	.	CSASLGGDHYGYTF	TGCAGTGCTAGTCTAGGGGGGGACCACTATGGCTACACCTTC
.	TRBV5-1	TRBJ2-5	TRBD2	CASSPGTSGAETQYF	TGCGCCAGCAGCCCCGGGACTAGCGGCGCCGAGACCCAGTACTTC
.	TRBV20-1	TRBJ2-7	TRBD1	CSAHDRGSDEQYF	TGCAGTGCGCACGACAGGGGATCGGACGAGCAGTACTTC
.	TRBV5-1	TRBJ2-1	TRBD2	CASSSLAGTYRNEQFF	TGCGCCAGCAGCTCCCTAGCGGGAACCTATAGGAATGAGCAGTTCTTC
.	TRBV4-1	TRBJ2-7	.	CASSQGLAEGYEQYF	TGCGCCAGCAGCCAAGGGCTAGCCGAGGGCTACGAGCAGTACTTC
.	TRBV7-2	TRBJ2-1	.	CASSSPTMRQGGDEQFF	TGTGCCAGCAGCTCTCCAACTATGCGACAAGGAGGCGATGAGCAGTTCTTC
.	TRBV7-6	TRBJ2-7	.	CASSLAWGSEQYF	TGTGCCAGCAGCTTAGCCTGGGGTAGTGAGCAGTACTTC
few	TRBV20-1	TRBJ2-1	TRBD2	CSAPTSGTSGYNEQFF	TGCAGTGCCCCTACTTCAGGGACTAGCGGTTACAATGAGCAGTTCTTC
few	TRBV7-9	TRBJ1-1	.	CASSSISTLTEAFF	TGTGCCAGCAGCTCGATCAGCACCCTCACTGAAGCTTTCTTT
.	TRBV6-2/TRBV6-3	TRBJ2-5	TRBD1	CASSYSKAGGETQYF	TGTGCCAGCAGTTACTCGAAGGCAGGGGGAGAGACCCAGTACTTC
few	TRBV18	TRBJ2-5	.	CASSPYRTDQETQYF	TGTGCCAGCTCACCATACAGGACGGATCAAGAGACCCAGTACTTC
.	TRBV5-1	TRBJ2-1	.	CASSLVVVEAEQFF	TGCGCCAGCAGCTTGGTGGTAGTCGAAGCCGAGCAGTTCTTC
.	TRBV7-2	TRBJ1-1	.	CASSLRSEGTEAFF	TGTGCCAGCAGCTTAAGGTCGGAGGGCACTGAAGCTTTCTTT
few	TRBV7-6	TRBJ2-1	TRBD2	CASSLGGLAGVRYEQFF	TGTGCCAGCAGCTTAGGAGGCCTAGCGGGAGTTAGGTATGAGCAGTTCTTC
.	TRBV9	TRBJ2-7	.	CASSVEVSGYEQYF	TGTGCCAGCAGCGTAGAGGTCAGCGGCTACGAGCAGTACTTC
few	TRBV9	TRBJ2-3	TRBD2	CASSVHSGSVTDTQYF	TGTGCCAGCAGCGTCCATAGCGGGAGCGTCACAGATACGCAGTATTTT
.	TRBV19	TRBJ2-6	TRBD1	CASVQGTVPSGANVLTF	TGTGCCAGTGTTCAGGGGACAGTGCCCTCTGGGGCCAACGTCCTGACTTTC
few	TRBV6-1	TRBJ1-2	.	CASSEAVVQRSYTF	TGTGCCAGCAGTGAAGCGGTAGTCCAACGAAGCTACACCTTC
.	TRBV20-1	TRBJ2-3	TRBD2	CSAKASGSAQYF	TGCAGTGCGAAGGCTAGCGGGAGTGCGCAGTATTTT
few	TRBV6-5	TRBJ2-7	TRBD1	CASSSKTRTGNEQYF	TGTGCCAGCAGTTCGAAAACGAGGACAGGAAACGAGCAGTACTTC
many	TRBV7-2	TRBJ2-3	.	CASRDRNTDTQYF	TGTGCCAGCAGGGACAGAAACACAGATACGCAGTATTTT
few	TRBV12-3/TRBV12-4	TRBJ2-1	TRBD2	CASSFFSGGGTAQFF	TGTGCCAGCAGTTTTTTCTCTGGCGGGGGAACCGCCCAGTTCTTC
.	TRBV3-1	TRBJ1-1	.	CASSQDEDMGTEAFF	TGTGCCAGCAGCCAAGATGAAGACATGGGCACTGAAGCTTTCTTT
.	TRBV20-1	TRBJ2-2	.	CSARALGAAAGGELFF	TGCAGTGCTAGAGCCTTGGGGGCGGCAGCGGGCGGGGAGCTGTTTTTT
few	TRBV7-9	TRBJ2-1	.	CASSFDGRSYNEQFF	TGTGCCAGCAGCTTTGACGGAAGATCCTACAATGAGCAGTTCTTC
few	TRBV2	TRBJ2-7	TRBD1	CASSGDRDEQYF	TGTGCCAGCAGTGGGGACAGGGACGAGCAGTACTTC
once	TRBV9	TRBJ2-5	.	CASSVTVGGETQYF	TGTGCCAGCAGCGTAACGGTGGGCGGAGAGACCCAGTACTTC
few	TRBV4-1	TRBJ2-5	TRBD2	CASSQAGGQETQYF	TGCGCCAGCAGCCAAGCGGGGGGCCAAGAGACCCAGTACTTC
few	TRBV19	TRBJ2-1	.	CASSISDLSNEQFF	TGTGCCAGTAGTATATCTGACCTGAGCAATGAGCAGTTCTTC
few	TRBV20-1	TRBJ2-3	TRBD2	CSALRGGSADTQYF	TGCAGTGCCCTTCGCGGCGGGAGCGCAGATACGCAGTATTTT
.	TRBV7-9	TRBJ2-1	.	CASSLIVRVSYNEQFF	TGTGCCAGCAGCTTAATCGTCCGGGTGTCCTACAATGAGCAGTTCTTC
.	TRBV20-1	TRBJ2-1	TRBD1	CSAAGQGPYNEQFF	TGCAGTGCAGCGGGACAGGGGCCCTACAATGAGCAGTTCTTC
few	TRBV15	TRBJ2-3	.	CATSRVRDTQYF	TGTGCCACCAGCAGAGTTAGGGATACGCAGTATTTT